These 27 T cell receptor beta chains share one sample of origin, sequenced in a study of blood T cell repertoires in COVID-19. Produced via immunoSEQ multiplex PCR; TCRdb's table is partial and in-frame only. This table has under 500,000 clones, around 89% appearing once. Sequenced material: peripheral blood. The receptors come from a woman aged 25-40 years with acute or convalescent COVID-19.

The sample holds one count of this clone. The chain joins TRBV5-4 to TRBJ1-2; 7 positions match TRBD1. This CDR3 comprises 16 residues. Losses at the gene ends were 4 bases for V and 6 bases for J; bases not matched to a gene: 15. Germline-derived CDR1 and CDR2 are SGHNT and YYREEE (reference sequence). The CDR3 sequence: CASSQDREFSRNGYTF. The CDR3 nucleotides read TGTGCCAGCAGCCAAGACAGGGAATTCTCTCGTAATGGCTACACCTTC.

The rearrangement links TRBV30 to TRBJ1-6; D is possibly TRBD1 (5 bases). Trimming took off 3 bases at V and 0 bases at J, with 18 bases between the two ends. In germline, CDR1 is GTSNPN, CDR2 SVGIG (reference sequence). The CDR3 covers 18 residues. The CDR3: CAWSQRTSSSSYNSPLHF. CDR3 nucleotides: TGTGCCTGGAGCCAAAGGACATCCTCCTCCTCCTATAATTCACCCCTCCACTTT.

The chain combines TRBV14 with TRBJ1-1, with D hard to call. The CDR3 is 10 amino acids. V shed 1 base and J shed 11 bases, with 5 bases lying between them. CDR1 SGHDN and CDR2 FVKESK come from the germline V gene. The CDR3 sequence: CASSQALAFF. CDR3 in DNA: TGTGCCAGCAGCCAAGCTCTGGCTTTCTTT.

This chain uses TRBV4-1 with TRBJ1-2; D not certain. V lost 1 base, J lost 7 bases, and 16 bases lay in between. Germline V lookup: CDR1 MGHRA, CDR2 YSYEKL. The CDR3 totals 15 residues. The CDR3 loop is CASSQGFGKEGGYTF. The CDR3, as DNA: TGCGCCAGCAGCCAAGGTTTCGGGAAAGAGGGTGGCTACACCTTC.

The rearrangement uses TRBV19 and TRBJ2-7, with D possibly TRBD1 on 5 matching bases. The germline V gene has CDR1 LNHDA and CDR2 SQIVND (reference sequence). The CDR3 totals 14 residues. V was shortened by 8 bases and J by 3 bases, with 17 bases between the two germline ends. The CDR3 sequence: CASGDIQGNYEQYF. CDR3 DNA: TGTGCCAGTGGGGATATTCAGGGCAACTACGAGCAGTACTTC.

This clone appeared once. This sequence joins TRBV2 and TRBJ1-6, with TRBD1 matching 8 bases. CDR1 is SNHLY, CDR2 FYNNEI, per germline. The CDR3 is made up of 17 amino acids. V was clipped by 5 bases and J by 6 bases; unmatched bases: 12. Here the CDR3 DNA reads TGTGCCAGCAGTACGGGACAGGCCCTGTTGATTAATTCACCCCTCCACTTT. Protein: CASSTGQALLINSPLHF.

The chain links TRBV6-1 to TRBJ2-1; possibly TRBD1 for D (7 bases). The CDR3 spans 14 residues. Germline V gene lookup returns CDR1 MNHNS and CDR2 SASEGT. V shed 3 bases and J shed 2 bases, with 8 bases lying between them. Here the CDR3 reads CASSDRGAYNEQFF. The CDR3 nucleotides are TGTGCCAGCAGTGACAGGGGGGCCTACAATGAGCAGTTCTTC.

CDR3: CASSEVPPEETGHEQYF. CDR3 nucleotides: TGTGCCAGCAGTGAGGTCCCACCGGAAGAAACAGGACACGAGCAGTACTTC. The rearrangement links TRBV6-1 to TRBJ2-7; possibly TRBD1 for D (5 bases). Between the trimmed V and J ends, which lost 3 bases and 5 bases, there was a span of 23 bases. The CDR3 covers 17 residues. The germline V gene has CDR1 MNHNS and CDR2 SASEGT.

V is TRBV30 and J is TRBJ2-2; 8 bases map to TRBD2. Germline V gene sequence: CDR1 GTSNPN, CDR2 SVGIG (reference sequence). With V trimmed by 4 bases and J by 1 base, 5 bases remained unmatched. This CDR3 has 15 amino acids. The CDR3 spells CAWMERGLNTGELFF. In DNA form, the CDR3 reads TGTGCCTGGATGGAGCGGGGGCTGAACACCGGGGAGCTGTTTTTT.

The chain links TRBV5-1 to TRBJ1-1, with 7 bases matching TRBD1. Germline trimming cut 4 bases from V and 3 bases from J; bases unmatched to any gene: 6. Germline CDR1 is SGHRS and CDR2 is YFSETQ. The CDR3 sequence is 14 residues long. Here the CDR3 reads CASSPAQGYTEAFF. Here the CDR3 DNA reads TGCGCCAGCAGCCCAGCACAGGGGTACACTGAAGCTTTCTTT.

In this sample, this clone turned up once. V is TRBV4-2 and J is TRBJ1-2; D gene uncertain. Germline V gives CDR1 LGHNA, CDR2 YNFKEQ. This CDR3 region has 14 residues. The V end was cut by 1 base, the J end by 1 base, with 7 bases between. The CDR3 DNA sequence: TGTGCCAGCAGCCAAGTTCCGGGTAACTATGGCTACACCTTC. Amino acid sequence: CASSQVPGNYGYTF.

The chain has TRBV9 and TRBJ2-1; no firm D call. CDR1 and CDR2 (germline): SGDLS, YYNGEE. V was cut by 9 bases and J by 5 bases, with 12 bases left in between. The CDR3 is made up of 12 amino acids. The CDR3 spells CATLLKNNEQFF. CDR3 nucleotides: TGTGCCACCTTACTCAAGAACAATGAGCAGTTCTTC.

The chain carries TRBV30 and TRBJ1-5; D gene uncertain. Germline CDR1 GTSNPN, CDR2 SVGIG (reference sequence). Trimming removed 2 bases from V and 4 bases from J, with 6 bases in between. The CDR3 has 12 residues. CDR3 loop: CAWSPGNQPQHF. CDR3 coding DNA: TGTGCCTGGAGTCCGGGGAATCAGCCCCAGCATTTT.

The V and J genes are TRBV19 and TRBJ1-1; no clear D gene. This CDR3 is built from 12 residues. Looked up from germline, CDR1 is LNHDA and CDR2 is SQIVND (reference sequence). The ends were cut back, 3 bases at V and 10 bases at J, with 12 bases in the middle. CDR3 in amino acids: CASSIAGGRAFF. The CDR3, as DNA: TGTGCCAGTAGTATTGCGGGAGGAAGAGCTTTCTTT.

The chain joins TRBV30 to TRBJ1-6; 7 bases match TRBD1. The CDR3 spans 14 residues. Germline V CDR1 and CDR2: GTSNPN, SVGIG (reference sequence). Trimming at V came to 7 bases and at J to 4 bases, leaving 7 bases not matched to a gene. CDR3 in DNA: TGTGCCTCTAGACAGGGCCCGTATAATTCACCCCTCCACTTT. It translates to CASRQGPYNSPLHF.

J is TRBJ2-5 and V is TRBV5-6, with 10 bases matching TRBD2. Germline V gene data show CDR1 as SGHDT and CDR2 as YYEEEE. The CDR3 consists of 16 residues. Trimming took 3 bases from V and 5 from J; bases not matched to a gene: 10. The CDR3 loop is CASSSLISGGPETQYF. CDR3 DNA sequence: TGTGCCAGCAGCTCCCTCATTAGCGGGGGGCCCGAGACCCAGTACTTC.

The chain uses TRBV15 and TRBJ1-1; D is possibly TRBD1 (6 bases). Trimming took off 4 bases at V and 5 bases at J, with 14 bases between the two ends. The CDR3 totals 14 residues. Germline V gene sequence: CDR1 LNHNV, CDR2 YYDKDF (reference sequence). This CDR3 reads CATSTFRQVTEAFF. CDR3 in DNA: TGTGCCACCAGCACCTTTCGACAGGTTACTGAAGCTTTCTTT. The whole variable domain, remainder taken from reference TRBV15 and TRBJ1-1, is DAMVIQNPRYQVTQFGKPVTLSCSQTLNHNVMYWYQQKSSQAPKLLFHYYDKDFNNEADTPDNFQSRRPNTSFCFLDIRSPGLGDTAMYLCATSTFRQVTEAFFGQGTRLTVV.

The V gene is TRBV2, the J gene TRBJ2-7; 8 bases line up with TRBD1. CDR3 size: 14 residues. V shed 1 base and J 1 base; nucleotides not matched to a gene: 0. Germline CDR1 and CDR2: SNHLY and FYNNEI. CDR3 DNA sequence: TGTGCCAGCAGTGAAGGGGACAGGTCCTACGAGCAGTACTTC. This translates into CASSEGDRSYEQYF.

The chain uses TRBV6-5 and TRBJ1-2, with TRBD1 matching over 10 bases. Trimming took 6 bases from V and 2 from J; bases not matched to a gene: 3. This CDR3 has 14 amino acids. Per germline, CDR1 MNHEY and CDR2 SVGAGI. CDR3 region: CASRTGGKNYGYTF. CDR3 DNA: TGTGCCAGCAGGACAGGGGGCAAAAACTATGGCTACACCTTC.

CDR3 in DNA: TGTGCCAGCAGCCCACAGGGGGCGGGGGGCACCGGGGAGCTGTTTTTT. It is translated as CASSPQGAGGTGELFF. The chain combines TRBV7-3 with TRBJ2-2; weak D call: TRBD1 (9 bases). CDR3 length equals 16 residues. The germline V and J ends were trimmed by 5 bases and 4 bases, with 17 bases remaining between them. Germline assignment: CDR1 SGHTA and CDR2 FQGTGA. The full variable domain, with the rest looked up from reference TRBV7-3 and TRBJ2-2, is GAGVSQTPSNKVTEKGKYVELRCDPISGHTALYWYRQSLGQGPEFLIYFQGTGAADDSGLPNDRFFAVRPEGSVSTLKIQRTERGDSAVYLCASSPQGAGGTGELFFGEGSRLTVL.

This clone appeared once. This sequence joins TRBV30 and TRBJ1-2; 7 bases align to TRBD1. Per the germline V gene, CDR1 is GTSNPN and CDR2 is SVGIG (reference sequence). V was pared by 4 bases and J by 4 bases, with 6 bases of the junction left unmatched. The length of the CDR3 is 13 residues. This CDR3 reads CAWNPGGVYGYTF. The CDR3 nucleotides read TGTGCCTGGAATCCAGGGGGTGTCTATGGCTACACCTTC.

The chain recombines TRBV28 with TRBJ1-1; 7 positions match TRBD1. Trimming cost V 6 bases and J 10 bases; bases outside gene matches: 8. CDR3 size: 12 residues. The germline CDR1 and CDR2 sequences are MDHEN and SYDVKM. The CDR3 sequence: CASRSQQGRAFF. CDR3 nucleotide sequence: TGTGCCAGCAGATCTCAACAGGGGAGAGCTTTCTTT.

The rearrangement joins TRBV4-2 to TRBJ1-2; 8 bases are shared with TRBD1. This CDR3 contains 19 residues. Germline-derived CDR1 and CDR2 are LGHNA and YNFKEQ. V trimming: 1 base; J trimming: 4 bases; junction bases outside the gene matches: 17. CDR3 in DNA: TGTGCCAGCAGCCAAGCGATTTTGGGAGACAGGGGATTCGGCTATGGCTACACCTTC. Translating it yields CASSQAILGDRGFGYGYTF.

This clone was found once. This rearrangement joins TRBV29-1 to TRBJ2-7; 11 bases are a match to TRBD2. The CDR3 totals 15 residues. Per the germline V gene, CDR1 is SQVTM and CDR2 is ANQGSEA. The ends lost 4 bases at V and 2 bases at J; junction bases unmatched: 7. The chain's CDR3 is CSVGLTSGGPYEQYF. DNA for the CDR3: TGCAGCGTTGGCCTTACTAGCGGGGGACCCTACGAGCAGTACTTC.

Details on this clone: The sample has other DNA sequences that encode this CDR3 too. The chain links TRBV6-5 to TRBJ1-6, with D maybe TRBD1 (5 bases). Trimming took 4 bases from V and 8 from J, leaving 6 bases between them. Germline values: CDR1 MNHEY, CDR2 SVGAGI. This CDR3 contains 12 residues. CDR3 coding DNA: TGTGCCAGCAGTTTCAGGGATTCACCCCTCCACTTT. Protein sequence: CASSFRDSPLHF.

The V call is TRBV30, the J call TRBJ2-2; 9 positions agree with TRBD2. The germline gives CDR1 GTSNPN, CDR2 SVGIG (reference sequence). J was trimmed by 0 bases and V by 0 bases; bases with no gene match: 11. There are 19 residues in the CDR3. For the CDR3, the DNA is TGTGCCTGGAGTGTACGAGCTAGCGGGGCTTGGTCGAACACCGGGGAGCTGTTTTTT. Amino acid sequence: CAWSVRASGAWSNTGELFF. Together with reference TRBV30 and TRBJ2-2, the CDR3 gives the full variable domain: SQTIHQWPATLVQPVGSPLSLECTVEGTSNPNLYWYRQAAGRGLQLLFYSVGIGQISSEVPQNLSASRPQDRQFILSSKKLLLSDSGFYLCAWSVRASGAWSNTGELFFGEGSRLTVL.

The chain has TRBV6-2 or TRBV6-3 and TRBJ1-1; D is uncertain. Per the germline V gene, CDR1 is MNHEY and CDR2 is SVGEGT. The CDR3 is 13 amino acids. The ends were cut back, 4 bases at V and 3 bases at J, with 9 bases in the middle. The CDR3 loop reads CASSWIRDTEAFF. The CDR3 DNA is TGTGCCAGCAGTTGGATCCGGGACACTGAAGCTTTCTTT.